The TCR beta chain described here comes from a study of spatial heterogeneity in lung cancer. For the study at large: Where they were available, follow-up PBMC samples were sequenced, at a median of approximately 2 years after resection.

This CDR3 has 16 amino acids. The germline CDR1 and CDR2 sequences are SEHNR and FQNEAQ (reference sequence). V was clipped by 4 bases and J by 3 bases; unmatched bases: 5. A unique molecular identifier was attached to every TCR cDNA molecule. MiXCR was run by TCRdb on the 5' RACE reads, yielding one entry per CDR3 protein. The table has 8,000 to 10,000 distinct CDR3 sequences, about 25% seen once; the top ten hold 3.5% to 5%. Overall study results and limits: Expanded tumor TCRs that were ubiquitous appeared in blood more at resection than follow-up.

With respect to this clonotype: Antigen: not known.

This sample's time point: blood at routine non-recurrence follow-up after resection. Whole RNA from tumor, nontumor lung or frozen PBMC was sequenced unsorted. The chain has TRBV7-9 and TRBJ2-2, with 10 nucleotides matching TRBD1. The sample was PBMCs, taken at follow-up. The receptor was isolated from a female donor with early-stage non-small cell lung cancer. The CDR3 nucleotides read TGTGCCAGCAGCTACGGACAGGGGGTAGACACCGGGGAGCTGTTTTTT. Encoded protein: CASSYGQGVDTGELFF.